A selection of T cell receptor beta chains follows, all from one sample in a study of T-cell memory formation after mild COVID-19. TCRdb reprocessed the 5' RACE reads via MiXCR and lists one record per CDR3 protein. The sample contains more than 250,000 distinct CDR3 sequences, around 15% of which appear only once. Sequencing was performed on PBMCs or a T cell subset sorted from them (not recorded which). Receptors originate from a man younger than 30 who had mild COVID-19 (a few samples of this study predate the infection). Cell type and time point are not known. The CDR3 runs from the conserved cysteine through the conserved F or W. The D gene is left open where the match is weak. Size values are once, few and many counts, or a class for expanded clones, and some rows have none.

D | size | J | V | length | DNA | CDR3
. | few | TRBJ2-3 | TRBV28 | 13 | TGTGCCAGCAGGTGGGGGGGCACAGATACGCAGTATTTT | CASRWGGTDTQYF
. | few | TRBJ2-3 | TRBV10-3 | 15 | TGTGCCATCAGTGAGTCTCTTGGCAGCACAGATACGCAGTATTTT | CAISESLGSTDTQYF
TRBD1 | few | TRBJ2-3 | TRBV19 | 13 | TGTGCCTCCGGGACAGGGGCGCCAGATACGCAGTATTTT | CASGTGAPDTQYF
TRBD2 | . | TRBJ2-5 | TRBV3-1 | 15 | TGTGCCAGCAGCCCCGGACTAGCGGGGGCTACGTTCCAGTACTTC | CASSPGLAGATFQYF
TRBD2 | few | TRBJ2-1 | TRBV12-3/TRBV12-4 | 13 | TGTGCCAGCAGGGGAGGGTCCTACAATGAGCAGTTCTTC | CASRGGSYNEQFF
TRBD1 | many | TRBJ2-3 | TRBV5-1 | 17 | TGCGCCAGCAGCAAGTCCCCAGGGGGCCCCAGCACAGATACGCAGTATTTT | CASSKSPGGPSTDTQYF
TRBD1 | . | TRBJ2-3 | TRBV11-2 | 15 | TGTGCCAGCAGCCGCATTAGGGGGCCTACAGATACGCAGTATTTT | CASSRIRGPTDTQYF
. | few | TRBJ1-6 | TRBV6-2/TRBV6-3 | 15 | TGTGCCAGCAGTGACGAGGGGCAGGGTAATTCACCCCTCCACTTT | CASSDEGQGNSPLHF
. | few | TRBJ1-6 | TRBV5-1 | 14 | TGCGCCAGCAGCTTAGGAAGTCCCAGTTCACCCCTCCACTTT | CASSLGSPSSPLHF
TRBD1 | . | TRBJ1-2 | TRBV12-3/TRBV12-4 | 14 | TGTGCCAGCAGCAATCCGGACAGGGCGTATGGCTACACCTTC | CASSNPDRAYGYTF
. | . | TRBJ1-5 | TRBV27 | 14 | TGTGCCAGTTCGGGGATCGGGAGCAATCAGCCCCAGCATTTT | CASSGIGSNQPQHF
TRBD2 | . | TRBJ2-1 | TRBV13 | 16 | TGTGCCAGCAGGACTAGCGGGGGGAAGCAATACAATGAGCAGTTCTTC | CASRTSGGKQYNEQFF
. | many | TRBJ1-5 | TRBV6-6 | 14 | TGTGCCAGCAGCCGTGGGATGGAGTCTCAGCCCCAGCATTTT | CASSRGMESQPQHF
. | . | TRBJ1-6 | TRBV4-3 | 15 | TGCGCCAGCAGCCAAGATGACCGGCATAATTCACCCCTCCACTTT | CASSQDDRHNSPLHF
. | . | TRBJ2-1 | TRBV30 | 14 | TGTGCCTCCCCGGGGCGGAGCTCCTACAATGAGCAGTTCTTC | CASPGRSSYNEQFF
. | . | TRBJ2-5 | TRBV7-9 | 14 | TGTGCCAGCAGCCACCCTTCAAACCAAGAGACCCAGTACTTC | CASSHPSNQETQYF
TRBD2 | . | TRBJ2-3 | TRBV5-1 | 13 | TGCGCCAGCAGCTCCGATCCAGCGGGGGCGCAGTATTTT | CASSSDPAGAQYF
. | few | TRBJ2-3 | TRBV4-1 | 12 | TGCGCCAGCAGCCAAGCTGGGGATACGCAGTATTTT | CASSQAGDTQYF
. | few | TRBJ1-2 | TRBV28 | 12 | TGTGCCAGCACCGACAGCGGCAGGAGCTACACCTTC | CASTDSGRSYTF
. | few | TRBJ1-4 | TRBV6-5 | 15 | TGTGCCAGCAGTTACTCGAGGTTCTATAATGAAAAACTGTTTTTT | CASSYSRFYNEKLFF
TRBD1 | . | TRBJ1-1 | TRBV5-1 | 14 | TGCGCCAGCAGGTCAGGGGGCGTGTACACTGAAGCTTTCTTT | CASRSGGVYTEAFF
TRBD2 | few | TRBJ2-3 | TRBV12-3/TRBV12-4 | 15 | TGTGCCAGCAGTTTAACTAGCGGGGCTCTAGATACGCAGTATTTT | CASSLTSGALDTQYF
. | . | TRBJ1-1 | TRBV12-3/TRBV12-4 | 14 | TGTGCCAGCGATCGGGGCACAAATCCAACTGAAGCTTTCTTT | CASDRGTNPTEAFF
. | few | TRBJ1-1 | TRBV19 | 12 | TGTGCCAGTGCAGGATTCGGCGCCGAAGCTTTCTTT | CASAGFGAEAFF
TRBD1 | once | TRBJ1-6 | TRBV6-2/TRBV6-3 | 16 | TGTGCCAGCAATAACCGGGACAGGTGGGATAATTCACCCCTCCACTTT | CASNNRDRWDNSPLHF
. | . | TRBJ2-5 | TRBV21-1 | 18 | TGTGCCAGCAGCTCCCGGTTGTCGGGGGAGCTCCTTCAAGAGACCCAGTACTTC | CASSSRLSGELLQETQYF
TRBD1 | . | TRBJ2-7 | TRBV5-1 | 15 | TGCGCCAGCAGCTTGGTGGCAGGGGGCGTCTACGAGCAGTACTTC | CASSLVAGGVYEQYF
TRBD1 | . | TRBJ2-5 | TRBV20-1 | 12 | TGCAGTGCTGGGGACAGGAAAGAGACCCAGTACTTC | CSAGDRKETQYF
. | many | TRBJ2-3 | TRBV20-1 | 12 | TGCAGTGCTAGGCCTAGCACAGATACGCAGTATTTT | CSARPSTDTQYF
. | many | TRBJ2-7 | TRBV7-9 | 14 | TGTGCCAGCAGCTTAGGATCGGGGGCGCTCGAGCAGTACTTC | CASSLGSGALEQYF
. | . | TRBJ2-1 | TRBV20-1 | 12 | TGCAGTGCTGCACCCCGCCCGGGGGTCGTGTTCTTC | CSAAPRPGVVFF
TRBD1 | many | TRBJ2-7 | TRBV11-2 | 15 | TGTGCCAGCAGCTTAGGGGGGACAGGGGCCGCCGAGCAGTACTTC | CASSLGGTGAAEQYF